This T cell receptor (beta chain) was profiled in a study of radiation and T cells in renal cell carcinoma. Background on the study: Nephrectomy followed 15 Gy stereotactic body radiation by 4 weeks.

Whole-study results and caveats: In blood, top tumor clones expanded by 2 weeks, shrinking by 4. Pretreatment tumor biopsies were lacking, so baseline clonotypes are unknown.

As to time point: baseline pretreatment blood. Treatment of the sample: 15 Gy SBRT to primary tumor, nephrectomy 4 weeks later. Radiation-treated patients gave blood at baseline, week 2 and week 4. Clones were sequenced by immunoSEQ multiplex PCR, and TCRdb holds only the in-frame ones, with some missing. This table has roughly 130,000 clones, approximately 90% appearing once. Germline V lookup: CDR1 SGDLS, CDR2 YYNGEE. Deletions cut 0 bases from V and 3 bases from J, with 9 bases between. The CDR3 covers 15 residues. For this clone: No antigen is known for it.

The specimen was blood, collected from a patient whose treatment included radiotherapy and nephrectomy. This receptor was taken from a woman between 50 and 59 years old with renal cell carcinoma. V gene TRBV9 combines with J gene TRBJ2-2; D ambiguous. CDR3 bases: TGTGCCAGCAGCGTAGTTGTTGAGGACACCGGGGAGCTGTTTTTT. Its protein is CASSVVVEDTGELFF.